This is a list of T cell receptor beta chains from one sample in a study of blood T cells in healthy people across ages. TCRdb used MiXCR to reprocess the 5' RACE reads, holding one entry per CDR3 protein. The sample has 500,000 to 600,000 distinct CDR3 sequences; 27% are singletons. What was sequenced was blood. The receptors come from a woman aged 70-85 years in good health. Each CDR3 is given with its conserved first and last residue. The D gene is left open where the match is weak. Size tells how often a clone was seen (once, few, many) or the class of an expanded clone, and some rows leave it out.

J gene: TRBJ1-3; V gene: TRBV7-2; D gene: -; clone size: -; CDR3 DNA: TGTGCCAGCAGCCCCCAGTCACTGTCTGGAAACACCATATATTTT; CDR3 protein: CASSPQSLSGNTIYF
J gene: TRBJ2-5; V gene: TRBV20-1; D gene: TRBD2; clone size: many; CDR3 DNA: TGCAGTGCTAGAGATCCGGGACTAGCTTCAGAGACCCAGTACTTC; CDR3 protein: CSARDPGLASETQYF
J gene: TRBJ2-5; V gene: TRBV20-1; D gene: TRBD2; clone size: -; CDR3 DNA: TGCAGTGCTAGAGCCACTAGCGGGGGGATCCAAGAGACCCAGTACTTC; CDR3 protein: CSARATSGGIQETQYF
J gene: TRBJ2-5; V gene: TRBV29-1; D gene: -; clone size: many; CDR3 DNA: TGCAGCGTTGGTACACAGGGTGGAGAGACCCAGTACTTC; CDR3 protein: CSVGTQGGETQYF
J gene: TRBJ2-7; V gene: TRBV15; D gene: -; clone size: -; CDR3 DNA: TGTGCCACCAGCAGAGCGGGACTTCTCTACGAGCAGTACTTC; CDR3 protein: CATSRAGLLYEQYF
J gene: TRBJ1-4; V gene: TRBV11-3; D gene: -; clone size: few; CDR3 DNA: TGTGCCAGCAGCTTAGAGGCAGGGGATGAAAAACTGTTTTTT; CDR3 protein: CASSLEAGDEKLFF
J gene: TRBJ1-4; V gene: TRBV4-3; D gene: TRBD1; clone size: few; CDR3 DNA: TGCGCCAGCAGCCCCGGACAGGGTGGGTCAGCAACTAATGAAAAACTGTTTTTT; CDR3 protein: CASSPGQGGSATNEKLFF
J gene: TRBJ2-5; V gene: TRBV7-2; D gene: TRBD2; clone size: -; CDR3 DNA: TGTGCCAGCAAACTAGGGAGGGTCCAAGAGACCCAGTACTTC; CDR3 protein: CASKLGRVQETQYF
J gene: TRBJ2-1; V gene: TRBV20-1; D gene: TRBD2; clone size: few; CDR3 DNA: TGCAGTGCTACGGGACTAGCGGGGCTGTACAATGAGCAGTTCTTC; CDR3 protein: CSATGLAGLYNEQFF
J gene: TRBJ2-2; V gene: TRBV24-1; D gene: -; clone size: many; CDR3 DNA: TGTGCCACCAGTGCCCCCGGACCTCGTACCGGGGAGCTGTTTTTT; CDR3 protein: CATSAPGPRTGELFF
J gene: TRBJ1-4; V gene: TRBV20-1; D gene: -; clone size: few; CDR3 DNA: TGCAGTGCCGCGGCAGGGGTTGGGGAAAAACTGTTTTTT; CDR3 protein: CSAAAGVGEKLFF
J gene: TRBJ1-4; V gene: TRBV4-3; D gene: TRBD1; clone size: few; CDR3 DNA: TGCGCCAGCAGCCAAGATGGGACAGGGGATGAAAAACTGTTTTTT; CDR3 protein: CASSQDGTGDEKLFF
J gene: TRBJ1-2; V gene: TRBV4-1; D gene: -; clone size: -; CDR3 DNA: TGCGCCAGCAGCCAACCAACGGCGGGGGGCCGGGACTATGGCTACACCTTC; CDR3 protein: CASSQPTAGGRDYGYTF
J gene: TRBJ1-3; V gene: TRBV7-2; D gene: TRBD1; clone size: -; CDR3 DNA: TGTGCCAGCAGCTTCCAGACAGGGCTTGCAAACACCATATATTTT; CDR3 protein: CASSFQTGLANTIYF
J gene: TRBJ2-7; V gene: TRBV19; D gene: -; clone size: -; CDR3 DNA: TGTGCCACCCAGACAGTTCGGTCCTACTACGAGCAGTACTTC; CDR3 protein: CATQTVRSYYEQYF
J gene: TRBJ1-4; V gene: TRBV7-2; D gene: -; clone size: few; CDR3 DNA: TGTGCCAGCAGCACCCTACGGTTGGGTAGAAATGAAAAACTGTTTTTT; CDR3 protein: CASSTLRLGRNEKLFF
J gene: TRBJ2-5; V gene: TRBV6-1; D gene: -; clone size: -; CDR3 DNA: TGTGCCAGCAGTGAAGTCCAGATAGGGGGGACCCAGTACTTC; CDR3 protein: CASSEVQIGGTQYF
J gene: TRBJ2-7; V gene: TRBV20-1; D gene: TRBD2; clone size: -; CDR3 DNA: TGCAGTGCTCGAATTACTAGCGGGGGGATCTTTTCCTACGAGCAGTACTTC; CDR3 protein: CSARITSGGIFSYEQYF
J gene: TRBJ2-2; V gene: TRBV5-1; D gene: -; clone size: -; CDR3 DNA: TGCGCCAGCAGCTTGTCGGAATCACTCACCGGGGAGCTGTTTTTT; CDR3 protein: CASSLSESLTGELFF
J gene: TRBJ1-3; V gene: TRBV6-5; D gene: TRBD1; clone size: -; CDR3 DNA: TGTGCCAGCAGTTTGGGACAGGACAACACCATATATTTT; CDR3 protein: CASSLGQDNTIYF
J gene: TRBJ2-3; V gene: TRBV18; D gene: -; clone size: -; CDR3 DNA: TGTGCCAGCTCACCTATGGAGAACATGGGATGGGATACGCAGTATTTT; CDR3 protein: CASSPMENMGWDTQYF
J gene: TRBJ2-5; V gene: TRBV12-3/TRBV12-4; D gene: -; clone size: few; CDR3 DNA: TGTGCCAGCAGGGGAAGGGGGGGCTTCAGGGAGACCCAGTACTTC; CDR3 protein: CASRGRGGFRETQYF
J gene: TRBJ1-1; V gene: TRBV6-1; D gene: -; clone size: few; CDR3 DNA: TGTGCCAGCAGTGAAACCCGGGTTGAAGCTTTCTTT; CDR3 protein: CASSETRVEAFF
J gene: TRBJ1-5; V gene: TRBV6-1; D gene: -; clone size: -; CDR3 DNA: TGTGCCAGCAGTGCTACAGGGTTGGTTCAGCCCCAGCATTTT; CDR3 protein: CASSATGLVQPQHF
J gene: TRBJ1-4; V gene: TRBV7-9; D gene: -; clone size: few; CDR3 DNA: TGTGCCAGCAGCTTATTCAGGGGAAGTGGAGAAAAACTGTTTTTT; CDR3 protein: CASSLFRGSGEKLFF
J gene: TRBJ1-4; V gene: TRBV30; D gene: -; clone size: -; CDR3 DNA: TGTGCCTGGAGTGTACTAGGGGTCGGCGAAAAACTGTTTTTT; CDR3 protein: CAWSVLGVGEKLFF
J gene: TRBJ1-1; V gene: TRBV5-1; D gene: TRBD1; clone size: many; CDR3 DNA: TGCGCCAGCAGTGGGACAGGGGCTGAAGCTTTCTTT; CDR3 protein: CASSGTGAEAFF
J gene: TRBJ2-2; V gene: TRBV2; D gene: TRBD1; clone size: -; CDR3 DNA: TGTGCCAGCAGCCGGGACAGGGTTTACACCGGGGAGCTGTTTTTT; CDR3 protein: CASSRDRVYTGELFF
J gene: TRBJ2-2; V gene: TRBV7-9; D gene: TRBD1; clone size: -; CDR3 DNA: TGTGCCAGCAGCTTCTCCCCGGGACAGGGATCTGGCGGGGAGCTGTTTTTT; CDR3 protein: CASSFSPGQGSGGELFF
J gene: TRBJ2-3; V gene: TRBV6-2/TRBV6-3; D gene: TRBD2; clone size: -; CDR3 DNA: TGTGCCAGCAAGGTCGGGGGGGCCTCGACAGATACGCAGTATTTT; CDR3 protein: CASKVGGASTDTQYF
J gene: TRBJ2-1; V gene: TRBV2; D gene: TRBD2; clone size: -; CDR3 DNA: TGTGCCAGCGGGGGGGATTACAATGAGCAGTTCTTC; CDR3 protein: CASGGDYNEQFF
J gene: TRBJ1-4; V gene: TRBV3-1; D gene: -; clone size: few; CDR3 DNA: TGTGCCAGCAGCCAAGGAGTGCGGAACGGTAATGAAAAACTGTTTTTT; CDR3 protein: CASSQGVRNGNEKLFF
J gene: TRBJ1-1; V gene: TRBV29-1; D gene: TRBD1; clone size: -; CDR3 DNA: TGCAGCGCACGCCAGGGGGTGTTGAACACTGAAGCTTTCTTT; CDR3 protein: CSARQGVLNTEAFF
J gene: TRBJ1-1; V gene: TRBV11-2; D gene: -; clone size: -; CDR3 DNA: TGTGCCAGCAGCTTAGTAGGACCGGGCGCTGAAGCTTTCTTT; CDR3 protein: CASSLVGPGAEAFF
J gene: TRBJ1-2; V gene: TRBV12-3/TRBV12-4; D gene: TRBD1; clone size: few; CDR3 DNA: TGTGCCAGCAGTTTAGGTGCAGGGGGCGTCTATGGCTACACCTTC; CDR3 protein: CASSLGAGGVYGYTF
J gene: TRBJ2-7; V gene: TRBV4-2; D gene: -; clone size: few; CDR3 DNA: TGTGCCAGCAGCCCTACCAGGACCGTCTCCTACGAGCAGTACTTC; CDR3 protein: CASSPTRTVSYEQYF